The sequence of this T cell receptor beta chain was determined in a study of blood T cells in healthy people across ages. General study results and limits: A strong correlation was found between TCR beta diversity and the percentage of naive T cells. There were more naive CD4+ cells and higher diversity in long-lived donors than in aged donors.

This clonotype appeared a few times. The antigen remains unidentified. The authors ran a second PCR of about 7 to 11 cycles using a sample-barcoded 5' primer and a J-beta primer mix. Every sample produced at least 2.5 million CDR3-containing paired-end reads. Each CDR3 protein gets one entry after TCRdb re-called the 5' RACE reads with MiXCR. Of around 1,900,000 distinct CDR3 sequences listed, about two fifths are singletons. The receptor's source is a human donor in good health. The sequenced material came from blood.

The CDR3 sequence: CSALERGSSSYNEQFF. The CDR3 coding sequence is TGCAGTGCTTTAGAGAGGGGTTCTAGCTCCTACAATGAGCAGTTCTTC. V gene TRBV20-1 combines with J gene TRBJ2-1; D may correspond to TRBD1 or TRBD2 (5 bases each). The CDR3 spans 16 residues. Germline loops: CDR1 DFQATT, CDR2 SNEGSKA (reference sequence). The germline V and J ends were trimmed by 5 bases and 0 bases, with 17 bases remaining between them.